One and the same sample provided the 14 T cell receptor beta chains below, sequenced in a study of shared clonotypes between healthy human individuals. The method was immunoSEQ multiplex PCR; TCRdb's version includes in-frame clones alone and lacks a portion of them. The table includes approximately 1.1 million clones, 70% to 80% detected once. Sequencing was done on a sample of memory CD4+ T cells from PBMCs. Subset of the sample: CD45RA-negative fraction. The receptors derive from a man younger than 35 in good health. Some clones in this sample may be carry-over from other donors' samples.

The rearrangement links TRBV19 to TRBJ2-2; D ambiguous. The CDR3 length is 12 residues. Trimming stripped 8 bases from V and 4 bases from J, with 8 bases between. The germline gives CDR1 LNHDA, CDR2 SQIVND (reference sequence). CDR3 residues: CASGKGTGELFF. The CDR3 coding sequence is TGTGCCAGTGGGAAGGGCACCGGGGAGCTGTTTTTT.

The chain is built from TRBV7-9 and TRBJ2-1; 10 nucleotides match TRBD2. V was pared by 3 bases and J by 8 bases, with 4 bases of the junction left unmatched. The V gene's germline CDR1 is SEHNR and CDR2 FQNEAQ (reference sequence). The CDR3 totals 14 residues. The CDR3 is CASSFLAGVHEQFF. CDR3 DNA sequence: TGTGCCAGCAGCTTCCTAGCGGGAGTCCATGAGCAGTTCTTC.

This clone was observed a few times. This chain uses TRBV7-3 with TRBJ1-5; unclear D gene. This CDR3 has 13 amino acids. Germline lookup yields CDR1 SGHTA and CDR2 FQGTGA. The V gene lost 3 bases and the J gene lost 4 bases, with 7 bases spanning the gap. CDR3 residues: CASSLGRNQPQHF. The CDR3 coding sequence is TGTGCCAGCAGCTTGGGCAGAAATCAGCCCCAGCATTTT. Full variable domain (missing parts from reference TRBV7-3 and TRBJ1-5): GAGVSQTPSNKVTEKGKYVELRCDPISGHTALYWYRQSLGQGPEFLIYFQGTGAADDSGLPNDRFFAVRPEGSVSTLKIQRTERGDSAVYLCASSLGRNQPQHFGDGTRLSIL.

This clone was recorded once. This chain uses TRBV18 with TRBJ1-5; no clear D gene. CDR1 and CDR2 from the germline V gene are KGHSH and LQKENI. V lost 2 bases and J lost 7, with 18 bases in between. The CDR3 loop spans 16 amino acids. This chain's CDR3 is CASSPTQVSAGQPQHF. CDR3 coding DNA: TGTGCCAGCTCACCAACCCAGGTTTCCGCGGGGCAGCCCCAGCATTTT.

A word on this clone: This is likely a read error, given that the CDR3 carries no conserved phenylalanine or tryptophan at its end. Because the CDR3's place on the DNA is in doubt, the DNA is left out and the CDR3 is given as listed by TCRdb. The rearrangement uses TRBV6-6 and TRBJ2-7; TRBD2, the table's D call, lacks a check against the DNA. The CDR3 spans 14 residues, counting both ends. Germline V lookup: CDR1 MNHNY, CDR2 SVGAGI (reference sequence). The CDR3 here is CASSYSSRYSGRAL.

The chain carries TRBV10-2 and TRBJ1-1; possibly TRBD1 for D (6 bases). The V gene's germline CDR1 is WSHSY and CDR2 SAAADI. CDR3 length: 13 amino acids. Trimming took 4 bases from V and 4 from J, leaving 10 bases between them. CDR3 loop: CASSGQEGTEAFF. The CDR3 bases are TGCGCCAGCAGTGGACAGGAAGGCACTGAAGCTTTCTTT.

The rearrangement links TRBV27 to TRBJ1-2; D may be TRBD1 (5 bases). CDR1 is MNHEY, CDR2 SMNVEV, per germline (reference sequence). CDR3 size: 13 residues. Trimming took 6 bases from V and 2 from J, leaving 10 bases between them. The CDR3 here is CASRPRGNYGYTF. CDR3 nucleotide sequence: TGTGCCAGCAGGCCCCGGGGCAACTATGGCTACACCTTC.

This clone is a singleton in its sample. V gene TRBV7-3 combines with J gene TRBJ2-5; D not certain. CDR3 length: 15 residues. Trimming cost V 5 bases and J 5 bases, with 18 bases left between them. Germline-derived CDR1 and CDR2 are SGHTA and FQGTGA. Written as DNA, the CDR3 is TGTGCCAGCAGCGTCTCCGGCACGACCCAGGAGACCCAGTACTTC. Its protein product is CASSVSGTTQETQYF.

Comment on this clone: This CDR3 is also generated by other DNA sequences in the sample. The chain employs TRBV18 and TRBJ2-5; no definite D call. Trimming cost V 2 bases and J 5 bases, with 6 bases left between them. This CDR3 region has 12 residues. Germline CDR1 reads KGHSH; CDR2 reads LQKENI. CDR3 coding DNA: TGTGCCAGCTCACCAGATCGGGAGACCCAGTACTTC. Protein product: CASSPDRETQYF.

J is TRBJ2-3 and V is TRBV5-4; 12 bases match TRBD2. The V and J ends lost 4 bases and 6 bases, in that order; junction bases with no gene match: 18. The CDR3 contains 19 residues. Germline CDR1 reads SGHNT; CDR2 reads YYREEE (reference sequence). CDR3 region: CASSPQRLAGVVLGDTQYF. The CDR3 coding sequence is TGTGCCAGCAGCCCTCAGAGACTAGCGGGAGTAGTATTGGGGGATACGCAGTATTTT.

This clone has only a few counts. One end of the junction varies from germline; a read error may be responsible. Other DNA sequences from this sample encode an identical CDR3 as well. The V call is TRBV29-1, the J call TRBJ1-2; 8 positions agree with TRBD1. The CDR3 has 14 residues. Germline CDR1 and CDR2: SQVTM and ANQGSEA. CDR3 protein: CSVEGRGRNYGYTF. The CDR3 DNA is TGCAGCGTGGAAGGCAGGGGGCGGAACTATGGCTACACCTTC.

The CDR3 here is CASSPRAGTDTQYF. The CDR3 bases are TGTGCCAGCTCACCAAGGGCGGGCACAGATACGCAGTATTTT. The chain recombines TRBV18 with TRBJ2-3; D not resolved. CDR1 is KGHSH, CDR2 LQKENI, per germline. The CDR3 sequence is 14 residues long. Between the trimmed V and J ends, which lost 2 bases and 1 base, there was a span of 7 bases.

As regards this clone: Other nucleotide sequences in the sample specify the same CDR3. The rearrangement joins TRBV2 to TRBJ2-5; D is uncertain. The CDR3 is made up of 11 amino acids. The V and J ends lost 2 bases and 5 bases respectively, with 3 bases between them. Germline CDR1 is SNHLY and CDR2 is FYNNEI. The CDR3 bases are TGTGCCAGCAGTGAACGGGAGACCCAGTACTTC. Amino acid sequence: CASSERETQYF. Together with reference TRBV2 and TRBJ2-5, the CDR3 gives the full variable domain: EPEVTQTPSHQVTQMGQEVILRCVPISNHLYFYWYRQILGQKVEFLVSFYNNEISEKSEIFDDQFSVERPDGSNFTLKIRSTKLEDSAMYFCASSERETQYFGPGTRLLVL.

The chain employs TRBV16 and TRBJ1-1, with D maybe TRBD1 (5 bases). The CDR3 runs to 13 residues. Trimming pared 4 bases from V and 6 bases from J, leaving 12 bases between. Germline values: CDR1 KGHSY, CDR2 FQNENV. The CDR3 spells CASSPFLGAEAFF. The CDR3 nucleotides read TGTGCCAGCAGCCCATTTCTGGGGGCTGAAGCTTTCTTT.